The clone carrying this T cell receptor (beta chain) was counted a few times. What it binds is not known. PCR involved 60 Vbeta and 13 Jbeta primers. In the source study's methods: Among the unique TCR beta chains that a later analysis counted, 80 million to 100 million in all, 10 million to 14 million were shared. Profiling relied on immunoSEQ multiplex PCR, and the TCRdb table lists in-frame clones only, not all of them. The V and J calls and clone size are taken from that table; D and trimming were inferred from the DNA. In the table there are approximately 80,000 clones, approximately 75% of which are singletons. This sample was included in a study of cytomegalovirus exposure and HLA in healthy donors. Study-level background: Membership in the Caucasian-associated ancestry cluster was found for 65% to 85% of roughly 360 genotyped donors.

This CDR3 is 19 amino acids long. Germline CDR1 reads LGHNA; CDR2 reads YNFKEQ. V lost 0 bases to trimming and J lost 2 bases; unmatched junction nucleotides: 9. Whole-study findings and limits: Analysis was carried out at a later point, and it linked a missense DCLRE1C variant to TCR beta V- and J-gene trimming. Versus the roughly 670-donor mean, an Asian-associated ancestry cluster reportedly showed fewer N-insertions in a later analysis.

Sequencing was performed on PBMCs. This TCR derives from a man aged 55 to 70 in good health and CMV-seronegative. V and J are TRBV4-2 and TRBJ2-1, with 11 nucleotides matching TRBD2. In DNA form, the CDR3 reads TGTGCCAGCAGCCAAGATCGGGGCCCTAGCGGGGGGCCCTACAATGAGCAGTTCTTC. It translates to CASSQDRGPSGGPYNEQFF.